One and the same sample provided the 20 T cell receptor beta chains below, sequenced in a study of shared clonotypes between healthy human individuals. The repertoire was sequenced with immunoSEQ multiplex PCR; TCRdb's copy has only in-frame clones and lacks some. The table lists roughly 2.6 million clones, around 94% of them singletons. The material sequenced was naive CD4+ T cells sorted from blood. The subset denotes: CD45RA+ positively selected. These receptors were obtained from a man younger than 35 in good health.

The genes are TRBV21-1 and TRBJ2-7; no DNA check was done on the table's D call, TRBD1. TRBV21-1 is noted as a pseudogene. CDR3 length equals 19 residues. The CDR3 loop reads CASILLLRQVVEGSYEQYF. The CDR3 bases are TGTGCCAGCATCCTTCTTCTTAGACAGGTCGTAGAAGGATCCTACGAGCAGTACTTC.

The chain links TRBV9 to TRBJ2-7, with D maybe TRBD2 (7 bases). Per germline, CDR1 SGDLS and CDR2 YYNGEE. This CDR3 has 14 amino acids. V lost 7 bases, J lost 0 bases, and 14 bases lay in between. For the CDR3, the DNA is TGTGCCAGCTCCGAGGGGGGGCACTCCTACGAGCAGTACTTC. Amino acid sequence: CASSEGGHSYEQYF. The whole variable domain, filled in from reference TRBV9 and TRBJ2-7, reads DSGVTQTPKHLITATGQRVTLRCSPRSGDLSVYWYQQSLDQGLQFLIQYYNGEERAKGNILERFSAQQFPDLHSELNLSSLELGDSALYFCASSEGGHSYEQYFGPGTRLTVT.

The V gene is TRBV28, the J gene TRBJ1-5; no reliable D call. CDR1 MDHEN and CDR2 SYDVKM come from the germline V gene. The CDR3 runs to 15 residues. Between the trimmed V and J ends, which lost 3 bases and 6 bases, there was a span of 15 bases. The CDR3 sequence: CASSFPWGIVQPQHF. Here the CDR3 DNA reads TGTGCCAGCAGTTTCCCTTGGGGTATCGTTCAGCCCCAGCATTTT. The full variable domain, completed using reference TRBV28 and TRBJ1-5, is DVKVTQSSRYLVKRTGEKVFLECVQDMDHENMFWYRQDPGLGLRLIYFSYDVKMKEKGDIPEGYSVSREKKERFSLILESASTNQTSMYLCASSFPWGIVQPQHFGDGTRLSIL.

The chain joins TRBV5-4 to TRBJ2-7; TRBD2 matches at 10 bases. CDR1 SGHNT and CDR2 YYREEE come from the germline V gene (reference sequence). This CDR3 has 17 residues. With 4 bases clipped from V and 5 bases from J, the junction kept 15 bases outside the gene matches. CDR3 DNA sequence: TGTGCCAGCAGCCTCCCGGGGCAGCGGGGGGGCACCCACGAGCAGTACTTC. Translated: CASSLPGQRGGTHEQYF.

J is TRBJ2-1 and V is TRBV7-2; D is unresolved. The CDR3 contains 12 residues. The germline V gene encodes CDR1 SGHTA and CDR2 FQGNSA. V lost 5 bases and J lost 8, with 10 bases in between. The CDR3 nucleotides read TGTGCCAGCAGCCGCCGGATCGATGAGCAGTTCTTC. Its translation is CASSRRIDEQFF. Full variable domain (remainder filled in from reference TRBV7-2 and TRBJ2-1): GAGVSQSPSNKVTEKGKDVELRCDPISGHTALYWYRQSLGQGLEFLIYFQGNSAPDKSGLPSDRFSAERTGGSVSTLTIQRTQQEDSAVYLCASSRRIDEQFFGPGTRLTVL.

The V call is TRBV5-6, the J call TRBJ2-5; TRBD1 might be the D (6 bases). CDR1 SGHDT and CDR2 YYEEEE come from the germline V gene. The V and J ends lost 0 bases and 5 bases respectively, with 11 bases between them. The length of the CDR3 is 14 residues. The chain's CDR3 is CASSLGTQGETQYF. CDR3 sequence (DNA): TGTGCCAGCAGCTTGGGTACTCAGGGGGAGACCCAGTACTTC.

This clone was seen once. J is TRBJ2-5 and V is TRBV28, with D hard to call. Trimming stripped 3 bases from V and 2 bases from J, with 10 bases between. Germline V gene sequence: CDR1 MDHEN, CDR2 SYDVKM. This CDR3 comprises 14 residues. In nucleotides, the CDR3 is TGTGCCAGCAGTTTGTTGTCTCAACAAGAGACCCAGTACTTC. It yields the protein CASSLLSQQETQYF.

The CDR3 loop reads CAISGDRVGTQYF. CDR3 DNA sequence: TGTGCCATCAGTGGTGACAGGGTCGGGACCCAGTACTTC. This rearrangement joins TRBV10-3 to TRBJ2-5, with 7 bases fitting TRBD1. This CDR3 comprises 13 residues. V dropped 4 bases and J dropped 7; count of bases not matched to a gene: 6. CDR1 ENHRY and CDR2 SYGVKD come from the germline V gene.

The chain has TRBV18 and TRBJ2-7; TRBD2 matches 9 bases. Trimming removed 3 bases from V and 2 bases from J; junction bases left unmatched: 8. CDR3 length: 16 amino acids. Germline lookup yields CDR1 KGHSH and CDR2 LQKENI. CDR3 bases: TGTGCCAGCTCACCGCAGACTAGCGGACTAACCTACGAGCAGTACTTC. It codes for CASSPQTSGLTYEQYF.

Turning to this clone: Other DNA sequences of this sample code for an identical CDR3. V gene TRBV18 combines with J gene TRBJ2-4; D gene unclear. CDR3 size: 13 residues. The germline CDR1 and CDR2 sequences are KGHSH and LQKENI. Trimming stripped 5 bases from V and 0 bases from J, with 5 bases between. The CDR3 here is CASSEIAKNIQYF. The CDR3 DNA follows: TGTGCCAGCTCAGAGATAGCCAAAAACATTCAGTACTTC.

This chain connects TRBV16 to TRBJ2-1; D unclear. Trimming left V 2 bases short and J 6 bases short, with 8 bases between. The CDR3 has 13 amino acids. Germline V gene lookup returns CDR1 KGHSY and CDR2 FQNENV. The CDR3: CASSQRRPNEQFF. For the CDR3, the DNA is TGTGCCAGCAGCCAACGGCGACCCAATGAGCAGTTCTTC.

The chain combines TRBV7-2 with TRBJ1-2, with a tentative D call TRBD1 (5 bases). V dropped 0 bases and J dropped 8 bases, with 16 bases sitting between them. The germline CDR1 and CDR2 sequences are SGHTA and FQGNSA. There are 15 residues in the CDR3. The CDR3 DNA reads TGTGCCAGCAGCTTAGCGCGACAGTCCAGGTTGGGCTACACCTTC. Protein sequence: CASSLARQSRLGYTF.

As regards this clone: Other DNA sequences in the sample encode the same CDR3. The chain recombines TRBV6-5 with TRBJ1-4, with 7 bases that match TRBD1. Germline CDR1 MNHEY, CDR2 SVGAGI. Trimming cost V 0 bases and J 8 bases; bases outside gene matches: 6. The CDR3 loop spans 15 amino acids. The CDR3 protein is CASSYSAGGGEKLFF. CDR3 DNA sequence: TGTGCCAGCAGTTACTCGGCAGGGGGGGGCGAAAAACTGTTTTTT.

This chain joins TRBV5-4 and TRBJ2-2; 13 bases map to TRBD2. CDR1 is SGHNT, CDR2 YYREEE, per germline (reference sequence). Trimming removed 0 bases from V and 1 base from J; junction bases left unmatched: 3. CDR3 length: 18 residues. DNA of the CDR3: TGTGCCAGCAGCTTGGGGGGACTAGCGGGGAAGAACACCGGGGAGCTGTTTTTT. As protein: CASSLGGLAGKNTGELFF. Looking up the rest from reference TRBV5-4 and TRBJ2-2 gives the full variable domain: ETGVTQSPTHLIKTRGQQVTLRCSSQSGHNTVSWYQQALGQGPQFIFQYYREEENGRGNFPPRFSGLQFPNYSSELNVNALELDDSALYLCASSLGGLAGKNTGELFFGEGSRLTVL.

The CDR3 loop reads CASSQETGALYEQYF. The CDR3 nucleotides read TGCGCCAGCAGCCAAGAAACAGGGGCCCTATACGAGCAGTACTTC. The chain recombines TRBV4-3 with TRBJ2-7; TRBD1 matches at 7 bases. Germline trimming cut 0 bases from V and 4 bases from J; bases unmatched to any gene: 6. The V gene's germline CDR1 is LGHNA and CDR2 YSLEER. The CDR3 extends over 15 amino acids.

The chain carries TRBV6-6 and TRBJ2-7, with 12 bases identical to TRBD2. V trimming: 4 bases; J trimming: 6 bases; junction bases outside the gene matches: 4. The CDR3 loop spans 14 amino acids. Germline CDR1 is MNHNY and CDR2 is SVGAGI (reference sequence). CDR3 in amino acids: CASSLGGLAGEQYF. For the CDR3, the DNA is TGTGCCAGCAGTTTAGGGGGACTAGCGGGCGAGCAGTACTTC.

This chain joins TRBV2 and TRBJ1-5, with 10 nucleotides matching TRBD1. Germline CDR1 is SNHLY and CDR2 is FYNNEI. The CDR3 covers 16 residues. After removal of 6 bases from V and 2 bases from J, the junction contained 7 bases not matched to a gene. The CDR3 DNA reads as TGTGCCAGCAGGGGGGGACAGGGGATGGGCAATCAGCCCCAGCATTTT. This sequence encodes CASRGGQGMGNQPQHF.

The chain combines TRBV5-1 with TRBJ1-2; D not certain. The CDR3 loop spans 14 amino acids. The V end lost 2 bases, the J end lost 0 bases, and 8 bases lay between the germline ends. The germline V gene has CDR1 SGHRS and CDR2 YFSETQ. The CDR3 DNA is TGCGCCAGCAGCTTCACCCATTCTAACTATGGCTACACCTTC. Amino acids: CASSFTHSNYGYTF. Variable domain in full (rest from reference TRBV5-1 and TRBJ1-2): KAGVTQTPRYLIKTRGQQVTLSCSPISGHRSVSWYQQTPGQGLQFLFEYFSETQRNKGNFPGRFSGRQFSNSRSEMNVSTLELGDSALYLCASSFTHSNYGYTFGSGTRLTVV.

This sequence joins TRBV5-1 and TRBJ1-2; D call uncertain. The CDR3 is 13 amino acids. The ends were cut back, 4 bases at V and 2 bases at J, with 9 bases in the middle. Germline-derived CDR1 and CDR2 are SGHRS and YFSETQ. This CDR3 reads CASSPAGNYGYTF. The CDR3 DNA sequence: TGCGCCAGCAGCCCCGCCGGAAACTATGGCTACACCTTC.

This sequence joins TRBV18 and TRBJ2-2; possible D gene TRBD2, 5 bases. Trimming removed 6 bases at V and 6 bases at J, with 17 bases between. Germline V CDR1 and CDR2: KGHSH, LQKENI. The CDR3 extends over 15 amino acids. The chain's CDR3 is CASSTASPGAGELFF. The CDR3 DNA sequence: TGTGCCAGCTCCACGGCGTCTCCCGGGGCCGGGGAGCTGTTTTTT.